This T cell receptor beta chain was captured by sequencing in a study of T cell changes during pregnancy in multiple sclerosis. The table came from immunoSEQ multiplex PCR; TCRdb's copy has only in-frame clones and leaves some out. The sample holds tens of thousands of clones, about 89% seen once. Unmatched junction bases numbered 18, after V lost 2 bases and J lost 0 bases. The CDR3 has 22 amino acids. Sequenced here: CD4+ T cells from peripheral blood mononuclear cells, sampled in the first trimester of pregnancy. The chain is built from TRBV23-1 and TRBJ2-6; 8 bases are a match to TRBD2. TRBV23-1 is an open reading frame whose function is uncertain. The sequence derives from a female donor with multiple sclerosis, enrolled in a pregnancy study. The CDR3 loop reads CASSQGGGDVAGLSSGANVLTF. The CDR3 DNA is TGCGCCAGCAGTCAAGGCGGGGGAGATGTAGCGGGATTGAGCTCTGGGGCCAACGTCCTGACTTTC.